These 6 T cell receptor beta chains share one sample of origin, sequenced in a study of blood T cell repertoires in COVID-19. Assay used: immunoSEQ multiplex PCR; TCRdb lists only in-frame clones, some missing. The sample holds approximately 200,000 clones, almost 85% seen once. The specimen sequenced was peripheral blood. These receptors all come from a human donor with acute or convalescent COVID-19. The donor label of this sample is uncertain.

The genes are TRBV4-2 and TRBJ2-7; possible D gene TRBD2, 6 bases. V was cut by 4 bases and J by 4 bases, with 17 bases left in between. The length of the CDR3 is 15 residues. Germline V gene data show CDR1 as LGHNA and CDR2 as YNFKEQ. In DNA form, the CDR3 reads TGTGCCAGCAGCCTTGGCGGAGGGGCCGGGTACGAGCAGTACTTC. Translated, it gives CASSLGGGAGYEQYF.

Regarding this clone: The CDR3 ends on some other residue instead of the conserved phenylalanine or tryptophan, so this is likely a read error. Because the CDR3's place on the DNA is in doubt, the DNA is left out and the CDR3 is given as listed by TCRdb. The chain is built from TRBV2 and TRBJ1-2. Per the germline V gene, CDR1 is SNHLY and CDR2 is FYNNEI. The length of the CDR3 is 12 amino acids, counting both ends. The CDR3 spells CASRPEGNLLNV.

The chain combines TRBV6-5 with TRBJ2-2; possible D gene TRBD1, 6 bases. This CDR3 comprises 15 residues. CDR1 and CDR2 (germline): MNHEY, SVGAGI. Between the trimmed V and J ends, which lost 0 bases and 5 bases, there was a span of 10 bases. DNA for the CDR3: TGTGCCAGCAGTTACTCGAACCAGGGGACCGGGGAGCTGTTTTTT. Its protein product is CASSYSNQGTGELFF.

The CDR3 nucleotides are TGTGCCAGTAGTACACCGTATGGCTACACCTTC. The encoded protein is CASSTPYGYTF. The V call is TRBV2, the J call TRBJ1-2; D call uncertain. Trimming removed 9 bases from V and 5 bases from J, with 10 bases in between. There are 11 residues in the CDR3. From germline, CDR1 is SNHLY and CDR2 FYNNEI. The variable domain in full, with the rest retrieved from reference TRBV2 and TRBJ1-2, is EPEVTQTPSHQVTQMGQEVILRCVPISNHLYFYWYRQILGQKVEFLVSFYNNEISEKSEIFDDQFSVERPDGSNFTLKIRSTKLEDSAMYFCASSTPYGYTFGSGTRLTVV.

Details on this clone: Compared with germline, one end of the junction differs, possibly owing to a read error. The chain joins TRBV5-6 to TRBJ2-3; possible D gene TRBD1, 5 bases. This CDR3 is 15 amino acids long. Looked up from germline, CDR1 is SGHDT and CDR2 is YYEEEE. In nucleotides, the CDR3 is TGTGCCAGCAGCGCAGACAGTTTACTAACAGATACGCAGGAATTT. It specifies CASSADSLLTDTQEF.

This chain uses TRBV5-6 with TRBJ2-1; D possibly corresponds to TRBD2 (5 bases). The CDR3 is made up of 14 amino acids. V dropped 0 bases and J dropped 7 bases, with 11 bases sitting between them. Germline loops: CDR1 SGHDT, CDR2 YYEEEE. CDR3 coding DNA: TGTGCCAGCAGCTTGGGGCTAGCTGGGAATGAGCAGTTCTTC. This sequence encodes CASSLGLAGNEQFF.